Each of the 4 T cell receptor beta chains below was sequenced from the same sample in a study of T cells in Graves' hyperthyroidism and ophthalmopathy. From RNA transcripts, TCR beta CDR3 regions were amplified. The HTBI set primed first-round TCR CDR3 RT-PCR. TCRdb passed the multiplex PCR reads through MiXCR, listing each CDR3 protein once. The sample gives 450,000 to 700,000 distinct CDR3 sequences, more than 45% of which show up once; around 20% is in the top ten. The specimen was peripheral blood or thyroid tissue (not recorded which). The source is an adult woman with Graves' disease, either hyperthyroidism or ophthalmopathy (not recorded which).

V usage is TRBV29-1 and J usage is TRBJ2-5; D remains ambiguous. V dropped 8 bases and J dropped 5 bases, with 6 bases sitting between them. Germline CDR1 is SQVTM and CDR2 is ANQGSEA. The CDR3 covers 9 residues. CDR3 DNA: TGCAGCTCGAGGGAGACCCAGTACTTC. This codes for CSSRETQYF.

The V gene is TRBV25-1, the J gene TRBJ1-6; no reliable D call. V lost 4 bases to trimming and J lost 3 bases, with 16 bases between them. Germline V CDR1 and CDR2: MGHDK, SYGVNS. This CDR3 has 17 residues. The CDR3 loop is CASSARPGVNYNSPLHF. In nucleotides, the CDR3 is TGTGCCAGCAGTGCTAGACCCGGGGTAAACTATAATTCACCCCTCCACTTT.

This clonotype was observed a handful of times. The V and J genes are TRBV20-1 and TRBJ2-2; D is possibly TRBD2 (5 bases). V was shortened by 1 base and J by 4 bases, with 7 bases between the two germline ends. The germline CDR1 and CDR2 sequences are DFQATT and SNEGSKA (reference sequence). The CDR3 sequence is 13 residues long. The CDR3 here is CSARVRGTGELFF. In nucleotides, the CDR3 is TGCAGTGCTAGAGTCCGGGGCACCGGGGAGCTGTTTTTT.

This clonotype has a count of ten or more. V is TRBV28 and J is TRBJ2-5, with D possibly being TRBD1 (6 bases). CDR3 length: 16 residues. V lost 5 bases, J lost 2 bases, and 18 bases lay in between. Germline V gives CDR1 MDHEN, CDR2 SYDVKM. The CDR3 bases are TGTGCCAGCAGTGGCAGGGGAAGGGCCGTACAAGAGACCCAGTACTTC. This translates into CASSGRGRAVQETQYF.